These 8 T cell receptor beta chains came from one sample sequenced in a study of T cell repertoires in ileal Crohn's disease. Specified time point: neoterminal ileum biopsy at postoperative endoscopy, about 6 months after surgery. TCRdb's copy holds only in-frame clones and misses some; the assay was immunoSEQ multiplex PCR. The data contain about 17,000 clones, roughly 72% of them singletons. Material for sequencing was ileal tissue. These receptors originate from an adult with Crohn's disease.

The chain recombines TRBV27 with TRBJ1-4; 8 nucleotides match TRBD1. Germline V lookup: CDR1 MNHEY, CDR2 SMNVEV (reference sequence). V was pared by 6 bases and J by 5 bases, with 8 bases of the junction left unmatched. The CDR3 has 15 residues. CDR3 loop: CASRPRTGKNEKLFF. In DNA form, the CDR3 reads TGTGCCAGCAGGCCGAGGACAGGGAAGAATGAAAAACTGTTTTTT.

CDR3 nucleotide sequence: TGTGCCAGCAGTGACTCGGGGGGGCTTGAGAAAAAGACCCAGTACTTC. Amino acids: CASSDSGGLEKKTQYF. The chain combines TRBV6-4 with TRBJ2-5; a weak D match, TRBD2 (7 bases). The CDR3 covers 16 residues. With 0 bases removed from V and 6 bases from J, the gap between germline ends came to 17 bases. Germline V lookup: CDR1 MRHNA, CDR2 SNTAGT.

This clone was recorded only once. At one end, the junction sequence differs from germline, possibly due to a read error. This rearrangement joins TRBV9 to TRBJ1-3; no firm D call. The CDR3 has 13 residues. The germline CDR1 and CDR2 sequences are SGDLS and YYNGEE. The CDR3 DNA sequence: TGTGCCAGCAGTGTAGATCGGGGAAACACCATATATTTT. Its protein is CASSVDRGNTIYF.

The chain is built from TRBV29-1 and TRBJ1-3; no reliable D call. The CDR3 length is 12 residues. The germline V gene encodes CDR1 SQVTM and CDR2 ANQGSEA. V gave up 5 bases and J gave up 0 bases, with 5 bases separating them. CDR3 sequence reads: CSVYGSGNTIYF. CDR3 coding DNA: TGCAGCGTTTACGGCTCTGGAAACACCATATATTTT.

This chain connects TRBV5-1 to TRBJ1-5, with a weak D call TRBD1 (6 bases). CDR1 and CDR2 (germline): SGHRS, YFSETQ. The CDR3 totals 13 residues. Trimming pared 4 bases from V and 4 bases from J, leaving 9 bases between. This CDR3 is CASSRGLNQPQHF. CDR3 in DNA: TGCGCCAGCAGCAGGGGGTTGAATCAGCCCCAGCATTTT. Full variable domain (outside the CDR3, taken from reference TRBV5-1 and TRBJ1-5): KAGVTQTPRYLIKTRGQQVTLSCSPISGHRSVSWYQQTPGQGLQFLFEYFSETQRNKGNFPGRFSGRQFSNSRSEMNVSTLELGDSALYLCASSRGLNQPQHFGDGTRLSIL.

The chain has TRBV16 and TRBJ1-3; a weak D match, TRBD1 (5 bases). Germline-derived CDR1 and CDR2 are KGHSY and FQNENV. The V and J ends lost 2 bases and 2 bases respectively, with 13 bases between them. This CDR3 contains 16 residues. The CDR3 region has the DNA TGTGCCAGCAGCCAACTTATAGGGGCTCCTGGAAACACCATATATTTT. Residues: CASSQLIGAPGNTIYF.

This clone is a singleton in its sample. The rearrangement uses TRBV13 and TRBJ2-1; perhaps TRBD2 as D (5 bases). Trimming stripped 1 base from V and 9 bases from J, with 13 bases between. The germline CDR1 and CDR2 sequences are PRHDT and FYEKMQ (reference sequence). This CDR3 has 14 residues. CDR3 sequence reads: CASSLASSYPEQFF. CDR3 DNA sequence: TGTGCCAGCAGCTTAGCTAGCAGTTATCCTGAGCAGTTCTTC.

V usage is TRBV27 and J usage is TRBJ1-2; a possible D gene is TRBD1 (6 bases). The germline V and J ends were trimmed by 5 bases and 6 bases, with 13 bases remaining between them. In germline, CDR1 is MNHEY, CDR2 SMNVEV (reference sequence). The CDR3 is 13 residues long. The CDR3 coding sequence is TGTGCCAGCAGTATACAGGGTTTTGATGGCTACACCTTC. This gives the protein CASSIQGFDGYTF.